This T cell receptor beta chain originates from a study of Graves' ophthalmopathy and Graves' hyperthyroidism. This clonotype has more than one count but fewer than ten. A much larger clone differs by one base, so this may be a read error. Germline V gives CDR1 DFQATT, CDR2 SNEGSKA (reference sequence). V shed 5 bases and J shed 7 bases, with 17 bases lying between them. The CDR3 length is 13 residues. From RNA, the CDR3 regions of TCR beta chains were amplified and sequenced. An opening RT-PCR round employed HTBI primers and preceded a second-round multiplex PCR. TCRdb passed the multiplex PCR reads through MiXCR, listing each CDR3 protein once. Seen here are 500,000 to 600,000 distinct CDR3 sequences, less than 45% observed once, and the top ten hold about 4.2%.

This receptor was identified in an adult man with Graves' hyperthyroidism. Specimen: peripheral blood or thyroid tissue (not recorded which). The chain uses TRBV20-1 and TRBJ1-2; no reliable D call. In DNA, the CDR3 is TGCAGTGCTCCCTCGTCGGGGAGCGGTGGCTACACCTTC. Protein: CSAPSSGSGGYTF.